What follows describes a single T cell receptor (beta chain). The CD4+ fraction was divided into a CD45RA+ naive subset and a CD45RA-negative memory subset. The sample is drawn from a study of shared clonotypes between healthy human individuals. Germline CDR1 and CDR2: KGHSH and LQKENI. CDR3 length equals 14 residues. V dropped 4 bases and J dropped 3; count of bases not matched to a gene: 5. Assay: immunoSEQ multiplex PCR; the TCRdb copy retains only in-frame clones and omits some. The table has 2 million to 3 million clones, 93% seen once; the top ten hold about 0.34%. Sequencing input: naive CD4+ T cells from PBMCs. Subset given: CD45RA+ positively selected. The chain has TRBV18 and TRBJ1-2; 7 nucleotides match TRBD1. This TCR came from a young man in good health. Some clones in this sample may be carry-over from other donors' samples. DNA of the CDR3: TGTGCCAGCTCACTTACCGGGACAGACTATGGCTACACCTTC. Encoded protein: CASSLTGTDYGYTF.